This T cell receptor beta chain is drawn from a study of identical twins. Study-wide results and caveats: Conclusions leaned on cross-sectional statistical analysis and did not track the same donors over time. There is a chance that invariant MAIT and iNKT cells partially muddied zero-insertion analyses.

MiXCR was run by TCRdb on the 5' RACE reads, yielding one entry per CDR3 protein. The sample holds approximately 700,000 distinct CDR3 sequences, roughly 6% seen once. Only healthy Caucasians were included as donors. Only a few counts were recorded for this clonotype. What it binds is unknown. This CDR3 contains 16 residues. Looked up from germline, CDR1 is LGHNT and CDR2 is FRNRAP. V was clipped by 4 bases and J by 3 bases, with 19 bases between them. The sequence was obtained from a young man in good health. The J gene is TRBJ2-7, the V gene TRBV12-5; possible D gene TRBD1, 5 bases. Material for sequencing was naive T cells sorted from blood. The CDR3 region is CASGSPQGGRLYEQYV. The DNA for the CDR3 is TGTGCTAGTGGTTCCCCCCAGGGTGGGCGGCTCTACGAGCAGTACGTC.